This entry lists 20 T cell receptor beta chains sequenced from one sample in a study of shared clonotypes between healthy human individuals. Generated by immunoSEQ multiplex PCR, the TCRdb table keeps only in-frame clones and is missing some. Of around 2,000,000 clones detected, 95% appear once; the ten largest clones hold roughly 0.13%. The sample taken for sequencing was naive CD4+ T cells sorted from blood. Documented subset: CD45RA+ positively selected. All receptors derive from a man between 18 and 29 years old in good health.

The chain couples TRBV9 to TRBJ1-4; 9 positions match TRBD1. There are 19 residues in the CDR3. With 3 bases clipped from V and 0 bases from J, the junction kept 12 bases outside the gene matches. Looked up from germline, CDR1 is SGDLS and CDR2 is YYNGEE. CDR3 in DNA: TGTGCCAGCAGCGAGGACCGACAGGGGGGATTTGCAACTAATGAAAAACTGTTTTTT. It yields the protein CASSEDRQGGFATNEKLFF.

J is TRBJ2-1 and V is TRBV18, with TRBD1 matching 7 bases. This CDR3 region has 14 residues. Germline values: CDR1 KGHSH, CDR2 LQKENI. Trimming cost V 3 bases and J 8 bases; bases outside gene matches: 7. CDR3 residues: CASSPRQGRDEQFF. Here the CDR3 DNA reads TGTGCCAGCTCACCGCGACAGGGTAGGGATGAGCAGTTCTTC.

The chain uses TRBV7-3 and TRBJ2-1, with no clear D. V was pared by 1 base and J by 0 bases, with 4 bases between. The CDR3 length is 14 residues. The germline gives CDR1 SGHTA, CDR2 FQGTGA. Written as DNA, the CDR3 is TGTGCCAGCAGCTTAAGACACTCCTACAATGAGCAGTTCTTC. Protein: CASSLRHSYNEQFF.

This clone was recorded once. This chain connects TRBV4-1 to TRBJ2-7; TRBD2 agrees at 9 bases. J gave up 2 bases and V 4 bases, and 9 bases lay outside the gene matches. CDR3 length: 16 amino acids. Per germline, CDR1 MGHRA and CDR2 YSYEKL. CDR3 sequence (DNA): TGCGCCAGCAGCCGCCTTCCGGGACTAGCCGCCTACGAGCAGTACTTC. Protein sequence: CASSRLPGLAAYEQYF.

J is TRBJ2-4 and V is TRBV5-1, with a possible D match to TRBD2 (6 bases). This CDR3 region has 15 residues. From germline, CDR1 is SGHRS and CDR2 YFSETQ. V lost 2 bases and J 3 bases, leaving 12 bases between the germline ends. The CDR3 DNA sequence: TGCGCCAGCAGCTTTGGAGGGTATGACAAAAACATTCAGTACTTC. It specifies CASSFGGYDKNIQYF.

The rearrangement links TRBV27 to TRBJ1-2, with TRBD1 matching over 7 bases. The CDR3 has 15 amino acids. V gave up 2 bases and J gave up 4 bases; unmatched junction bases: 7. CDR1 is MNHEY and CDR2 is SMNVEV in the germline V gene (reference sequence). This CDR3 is CASSLEGRGGYGYTF. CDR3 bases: TGTGCCAGCAGTTTAGAGGGCAGGGGGGGCTATGGCTACACCTTC.

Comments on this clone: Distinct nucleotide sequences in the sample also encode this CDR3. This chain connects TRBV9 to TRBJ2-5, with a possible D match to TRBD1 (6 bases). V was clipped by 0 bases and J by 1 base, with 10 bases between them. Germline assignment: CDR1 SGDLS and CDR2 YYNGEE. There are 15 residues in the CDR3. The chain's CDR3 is CASSVVGTPQETQYF. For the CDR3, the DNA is TGTGCCAGCAGCGTAGTTGGGACACCCCAAGAGACCCAGTACTTC.

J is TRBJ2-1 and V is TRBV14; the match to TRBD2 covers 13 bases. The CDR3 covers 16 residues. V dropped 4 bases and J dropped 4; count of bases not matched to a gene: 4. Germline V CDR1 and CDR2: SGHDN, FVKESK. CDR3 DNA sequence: TGTGCCAGCAGCCGCGGACTAGCGGGGGTATACAATGAGCAGTTCTTC. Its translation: CASSRGLAGVYNEQFF.

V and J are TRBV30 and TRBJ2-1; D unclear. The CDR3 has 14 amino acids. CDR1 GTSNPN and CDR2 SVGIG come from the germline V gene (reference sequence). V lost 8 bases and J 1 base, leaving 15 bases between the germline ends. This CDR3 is CAIDKGPSYNEQFF. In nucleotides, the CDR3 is TGTGCCATCGATAAGGGCCCGTCCTACAATGAGCAGTTCTTC.

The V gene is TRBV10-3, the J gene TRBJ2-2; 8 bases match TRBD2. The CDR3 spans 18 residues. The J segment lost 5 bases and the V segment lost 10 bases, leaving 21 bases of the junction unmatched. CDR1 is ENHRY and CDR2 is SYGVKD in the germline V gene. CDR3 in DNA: TGTGCCACAACCGCCGCGGCCCTTGCGGGGGGAGGAACCGGGGAGCTGTTTTTT. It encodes CATTAAALAGGGTGELFF.

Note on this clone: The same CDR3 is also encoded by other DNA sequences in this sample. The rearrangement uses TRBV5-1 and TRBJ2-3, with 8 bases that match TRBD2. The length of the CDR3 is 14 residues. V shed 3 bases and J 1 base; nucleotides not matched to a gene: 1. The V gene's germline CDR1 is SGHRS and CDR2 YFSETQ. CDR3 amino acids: CASSSGLGTDTQYF. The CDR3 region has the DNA TGCGCCAGCAGCTCGGGACTAGGCACAGATACGCAGTATTTT.

The CDR3 region has the DNA TGTGCCAGCAGCTTGGCTAGCGGGCTTTTCACAGATACGCAGTATTTT. Translating gives CASSLASGLFTDTQYF. The rearrangement links TRBV5-6 to TRBJ2-3; TRBD2 matches 8 bases. The V gene end was trimmed by 0 bases and the J gene end by 2 bases; junction bases not matched to a gene: 5. The CDR3 is 16 residues long. Per the germline V gene, CDR1 is SGHDT and CDR2 is YYEEEE.

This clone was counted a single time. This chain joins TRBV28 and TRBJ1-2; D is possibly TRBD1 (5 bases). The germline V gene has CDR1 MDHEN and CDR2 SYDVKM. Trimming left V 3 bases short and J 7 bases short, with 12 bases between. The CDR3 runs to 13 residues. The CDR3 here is CASSLSWDAGYTF. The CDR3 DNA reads TGTGCCAGCAGTTTGAGTTGGGACGCTGGCTACACCTTC.

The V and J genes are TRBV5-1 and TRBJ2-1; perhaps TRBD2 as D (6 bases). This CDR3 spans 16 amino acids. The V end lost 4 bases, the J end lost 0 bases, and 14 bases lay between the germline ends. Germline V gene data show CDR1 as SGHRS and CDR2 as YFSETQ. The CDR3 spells CASSNVAEPSYNEQFF. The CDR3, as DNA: TGCGCCAGCAGCAACGTAGCGGAACCCTCCTACAATGAGCAGTTCTTC.

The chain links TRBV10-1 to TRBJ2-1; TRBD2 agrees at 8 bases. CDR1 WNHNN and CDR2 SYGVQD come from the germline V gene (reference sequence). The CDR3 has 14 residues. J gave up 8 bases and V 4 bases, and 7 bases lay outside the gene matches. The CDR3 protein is CASSVEREFHEQFF. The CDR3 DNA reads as TGCGCCAGCAGTGTTGAGCGGGAGTTTCATGAGCAGTTCTTC.

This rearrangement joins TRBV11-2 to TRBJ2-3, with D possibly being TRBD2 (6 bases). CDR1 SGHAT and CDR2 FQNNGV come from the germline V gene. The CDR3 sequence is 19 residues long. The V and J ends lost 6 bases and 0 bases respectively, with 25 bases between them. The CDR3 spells CASSLTTGAMEPSTDTQYF. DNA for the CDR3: TGTGCCAGCAGTCTTACCACGGGAGCTATGGAACCTAGCACAGATACGCAGTATTTT. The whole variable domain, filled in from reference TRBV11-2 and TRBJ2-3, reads EAGVAQSPRYKIIEKRQSVAFWCNPISGHATLYWYQQILGQGPKLLIQFQNNGVVDDSQLPKDRFSAERLKGVDSTLKIQPAKLEDSAVYLCASSLTTGAMEPSTDTQYFGPGTRLTVL.

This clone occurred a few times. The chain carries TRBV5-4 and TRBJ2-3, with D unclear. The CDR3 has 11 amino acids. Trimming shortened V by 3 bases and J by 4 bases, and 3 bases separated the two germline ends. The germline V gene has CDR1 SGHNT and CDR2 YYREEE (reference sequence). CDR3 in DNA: TGTGCCAGCAGCTCGGCAGATACGCAGTATTTT. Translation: CASSSADTQYF.

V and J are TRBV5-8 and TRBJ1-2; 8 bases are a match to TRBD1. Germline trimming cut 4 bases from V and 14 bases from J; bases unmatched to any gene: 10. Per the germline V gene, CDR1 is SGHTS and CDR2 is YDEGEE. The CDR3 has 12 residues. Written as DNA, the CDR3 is TGTGCCAGCAGCCCAACCAAACAGGGGGTGACCTTC. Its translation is CASSPTKQGVTF.

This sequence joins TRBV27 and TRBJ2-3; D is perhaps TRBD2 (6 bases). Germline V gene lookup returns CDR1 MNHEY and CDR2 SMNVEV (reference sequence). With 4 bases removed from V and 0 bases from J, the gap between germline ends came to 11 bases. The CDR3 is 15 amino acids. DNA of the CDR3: TGTGCCAGCAGTTCGGGAGTGGGAAGCACAGATACGCAGTATTTT. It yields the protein CASSSGVGSTDTQYF.

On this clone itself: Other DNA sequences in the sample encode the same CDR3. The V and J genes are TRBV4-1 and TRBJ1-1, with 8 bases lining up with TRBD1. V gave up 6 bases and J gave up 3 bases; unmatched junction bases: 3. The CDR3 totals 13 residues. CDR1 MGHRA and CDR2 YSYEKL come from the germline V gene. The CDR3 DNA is TGCGCCAGCAGTCGACAGGGGTACACTGAAGCTTTCTTT. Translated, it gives CASSRQGYTEAFF.